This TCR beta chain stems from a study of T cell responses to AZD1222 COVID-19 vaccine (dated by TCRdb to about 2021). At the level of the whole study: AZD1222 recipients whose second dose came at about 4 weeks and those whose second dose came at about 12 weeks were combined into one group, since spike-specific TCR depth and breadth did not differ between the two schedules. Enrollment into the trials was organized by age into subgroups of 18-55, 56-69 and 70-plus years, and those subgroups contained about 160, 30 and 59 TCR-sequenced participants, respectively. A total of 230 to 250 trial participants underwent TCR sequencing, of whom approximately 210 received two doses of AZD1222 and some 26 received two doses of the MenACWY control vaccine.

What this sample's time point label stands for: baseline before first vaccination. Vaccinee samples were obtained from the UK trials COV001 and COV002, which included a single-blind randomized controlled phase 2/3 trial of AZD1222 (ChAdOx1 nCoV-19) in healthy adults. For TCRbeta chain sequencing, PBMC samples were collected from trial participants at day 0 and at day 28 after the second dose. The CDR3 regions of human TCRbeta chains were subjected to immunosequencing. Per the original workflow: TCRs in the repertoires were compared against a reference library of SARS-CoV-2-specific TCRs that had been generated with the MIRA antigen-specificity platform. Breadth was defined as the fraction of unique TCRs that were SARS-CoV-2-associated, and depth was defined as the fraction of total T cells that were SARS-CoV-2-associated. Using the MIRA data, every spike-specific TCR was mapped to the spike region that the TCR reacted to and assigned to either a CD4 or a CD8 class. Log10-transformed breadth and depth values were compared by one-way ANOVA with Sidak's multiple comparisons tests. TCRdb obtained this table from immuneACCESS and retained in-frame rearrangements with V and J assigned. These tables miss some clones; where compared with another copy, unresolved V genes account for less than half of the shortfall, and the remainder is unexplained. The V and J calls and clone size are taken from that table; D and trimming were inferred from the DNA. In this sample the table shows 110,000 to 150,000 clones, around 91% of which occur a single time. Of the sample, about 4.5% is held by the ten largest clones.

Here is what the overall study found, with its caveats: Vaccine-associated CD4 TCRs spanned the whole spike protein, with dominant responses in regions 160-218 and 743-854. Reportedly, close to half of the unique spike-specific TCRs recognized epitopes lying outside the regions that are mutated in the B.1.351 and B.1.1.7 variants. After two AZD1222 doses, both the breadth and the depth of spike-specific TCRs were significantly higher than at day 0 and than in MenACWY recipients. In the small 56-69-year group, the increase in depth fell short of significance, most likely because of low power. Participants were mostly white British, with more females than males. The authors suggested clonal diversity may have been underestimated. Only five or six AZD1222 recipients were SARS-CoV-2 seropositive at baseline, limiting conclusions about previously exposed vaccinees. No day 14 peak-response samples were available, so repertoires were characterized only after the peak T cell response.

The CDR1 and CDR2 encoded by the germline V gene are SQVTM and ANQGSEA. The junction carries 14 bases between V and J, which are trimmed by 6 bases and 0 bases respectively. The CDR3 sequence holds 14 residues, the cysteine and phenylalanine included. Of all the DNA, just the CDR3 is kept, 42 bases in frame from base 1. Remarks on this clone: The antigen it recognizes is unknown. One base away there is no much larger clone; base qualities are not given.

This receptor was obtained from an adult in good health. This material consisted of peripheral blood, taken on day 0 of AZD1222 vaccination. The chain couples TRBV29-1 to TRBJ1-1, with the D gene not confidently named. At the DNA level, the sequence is TGCAGCGTGGACCTGGGGATTCTGAACACTGAAGCTTTCTTT. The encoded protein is CSVDLGILNTEAFF. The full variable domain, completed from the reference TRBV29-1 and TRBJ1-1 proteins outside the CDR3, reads SAVISQKPSRDICQRGTSLTIQCQVDSQVTMMFWYRQQPGQSLTLIATANQGSEATYESGFVIDKFPISRPNLTFSTLTVSNMSPEDSSIYLCSVDLGILNTEAFFGQGTRLTVV.